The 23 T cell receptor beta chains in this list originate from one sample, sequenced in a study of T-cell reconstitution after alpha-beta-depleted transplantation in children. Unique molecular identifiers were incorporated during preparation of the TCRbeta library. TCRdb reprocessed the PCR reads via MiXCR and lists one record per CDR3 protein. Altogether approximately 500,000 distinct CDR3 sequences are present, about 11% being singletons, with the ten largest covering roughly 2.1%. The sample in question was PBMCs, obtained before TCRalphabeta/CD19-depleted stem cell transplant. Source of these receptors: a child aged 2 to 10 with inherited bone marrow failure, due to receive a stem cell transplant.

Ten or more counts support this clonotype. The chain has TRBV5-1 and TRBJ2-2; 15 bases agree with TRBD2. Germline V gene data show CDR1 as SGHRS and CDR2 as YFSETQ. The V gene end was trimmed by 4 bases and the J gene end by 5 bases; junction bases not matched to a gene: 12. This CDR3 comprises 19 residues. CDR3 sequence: CASSRGLAGGPVGTGELFF. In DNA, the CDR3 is TGCGCCAGCAGCCGGGGACTAGCGGGAGGCCCGGTGGGAACCGGGGAGCTGTTTTTT.

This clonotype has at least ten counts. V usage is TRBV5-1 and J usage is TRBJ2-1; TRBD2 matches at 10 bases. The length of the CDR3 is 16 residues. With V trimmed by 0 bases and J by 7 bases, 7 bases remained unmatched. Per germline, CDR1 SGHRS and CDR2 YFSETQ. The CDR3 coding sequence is TGCGCCAGCAGCTTGGAGGCTAGCGGGAGTTGGAATGAGCAGTTCTTC. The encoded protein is CASSLEASGSWNEQFF.

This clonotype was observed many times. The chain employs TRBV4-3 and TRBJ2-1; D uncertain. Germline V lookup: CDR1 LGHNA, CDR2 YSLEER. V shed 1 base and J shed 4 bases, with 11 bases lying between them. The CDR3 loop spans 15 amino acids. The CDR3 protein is CASSQGVGSYNEQFF. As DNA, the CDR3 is TGCGCCAGCAGCCAAGGTGTTGGCAGTTACAATGAGCAGTTCTTC.

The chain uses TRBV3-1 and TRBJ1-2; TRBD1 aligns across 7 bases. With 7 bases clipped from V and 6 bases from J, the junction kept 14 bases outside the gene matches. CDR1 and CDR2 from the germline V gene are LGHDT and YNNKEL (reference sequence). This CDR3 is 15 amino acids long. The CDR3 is CASTRSYGTENGYTF. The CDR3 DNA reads TGTGCCAGCACCCGAAGTTACGGGACAGAAAATGGCTACACCTTC.

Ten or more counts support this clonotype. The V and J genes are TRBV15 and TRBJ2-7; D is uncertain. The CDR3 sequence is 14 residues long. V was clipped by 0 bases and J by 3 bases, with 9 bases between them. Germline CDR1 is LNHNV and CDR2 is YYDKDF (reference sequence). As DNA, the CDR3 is TGTGCCACCAGCAGAGATCCGGCCGACTACGAGCAGTACTTC. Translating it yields CATSRDPADYEQYF. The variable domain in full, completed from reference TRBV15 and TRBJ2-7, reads DAMVIQNPRYQVTQFGKPVTLSCSQTLNHNVMYWYQQKSSQAPKLLFHYYDKDFNNEADTPDNFQSRRPNTSFCFLDIRSPGLGDTAMYLCATSRDPADYEQYFGPGTRLTVT.

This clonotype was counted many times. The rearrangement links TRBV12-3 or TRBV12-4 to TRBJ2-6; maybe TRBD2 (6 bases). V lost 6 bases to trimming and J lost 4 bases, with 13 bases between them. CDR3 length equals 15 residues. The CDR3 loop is CASSPLASGANVLTF. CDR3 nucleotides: TGTGCCAGCAGCCCCCTAGCGTCCGGGGCCAACGTCCTGACTTTC.

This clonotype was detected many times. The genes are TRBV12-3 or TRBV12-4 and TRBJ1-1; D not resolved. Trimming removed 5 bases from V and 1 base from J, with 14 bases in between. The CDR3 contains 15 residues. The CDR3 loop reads CASSPTPAANTEAFF. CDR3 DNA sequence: TGTGCCAGCAGTCCGACGCCGGCGGCGAACACTGAAGCTTTCTTT.

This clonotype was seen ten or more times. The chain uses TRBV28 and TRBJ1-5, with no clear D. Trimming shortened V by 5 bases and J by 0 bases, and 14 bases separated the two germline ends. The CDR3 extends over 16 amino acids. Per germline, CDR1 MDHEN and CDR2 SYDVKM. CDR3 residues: CASSAWTGYSNQPQHF. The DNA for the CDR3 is TGTGCCAGCAGTGCCTGGACGGGGTATAGCAATCAGCCCCAGCATTTT.

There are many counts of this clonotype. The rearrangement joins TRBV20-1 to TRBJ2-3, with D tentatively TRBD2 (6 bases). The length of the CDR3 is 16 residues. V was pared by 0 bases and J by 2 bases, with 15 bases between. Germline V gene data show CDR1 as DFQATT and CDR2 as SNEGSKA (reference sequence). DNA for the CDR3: TGCAGTGCTAGAGATGACGGGGCTAGCGTCACAGATACGCAGTATTTT. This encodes CSARDDGASVTDTQYF.

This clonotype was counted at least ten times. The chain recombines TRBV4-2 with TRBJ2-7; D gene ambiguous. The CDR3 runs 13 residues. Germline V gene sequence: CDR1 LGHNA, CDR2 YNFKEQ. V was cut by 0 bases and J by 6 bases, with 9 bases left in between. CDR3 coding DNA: TGTGCCAGCAGCCAAGAATGGGATAGCGAGCAGTACTTC. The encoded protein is CASSQEWDSEQYF.

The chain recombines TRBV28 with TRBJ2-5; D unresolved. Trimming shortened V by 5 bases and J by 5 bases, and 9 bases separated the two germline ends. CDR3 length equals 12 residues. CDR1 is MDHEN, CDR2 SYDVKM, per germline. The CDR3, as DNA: TGTGCCAGCAGTCGGCCGATGGAGACCCAGTACTTC. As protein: CASSRPMETQYF.

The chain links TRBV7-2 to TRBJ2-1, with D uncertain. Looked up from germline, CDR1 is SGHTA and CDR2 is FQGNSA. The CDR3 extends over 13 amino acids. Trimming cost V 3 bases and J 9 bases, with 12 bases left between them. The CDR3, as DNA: TGTGCCAGCAGCTTGGATCCTGTCTCTGAGCAGTTCTTC. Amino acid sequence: CASSLDPVSEQFF.

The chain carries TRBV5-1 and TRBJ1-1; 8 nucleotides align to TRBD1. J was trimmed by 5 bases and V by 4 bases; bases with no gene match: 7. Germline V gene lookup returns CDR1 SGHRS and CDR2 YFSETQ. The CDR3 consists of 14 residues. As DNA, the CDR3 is TGCGCCAGCAGCAGACAGGGGCCAGGAACTGAAGCTTTCTTT. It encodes CASSRQGPGTEAFF.

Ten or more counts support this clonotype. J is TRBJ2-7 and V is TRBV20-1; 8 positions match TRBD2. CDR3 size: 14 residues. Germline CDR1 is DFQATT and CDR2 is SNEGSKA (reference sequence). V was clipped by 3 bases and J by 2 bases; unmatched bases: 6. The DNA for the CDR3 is TGCAGTGCTAGGAATAGCGGGATCCCCTACGAGCAGTACTTC. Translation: CSARNSGIPYEQYF.

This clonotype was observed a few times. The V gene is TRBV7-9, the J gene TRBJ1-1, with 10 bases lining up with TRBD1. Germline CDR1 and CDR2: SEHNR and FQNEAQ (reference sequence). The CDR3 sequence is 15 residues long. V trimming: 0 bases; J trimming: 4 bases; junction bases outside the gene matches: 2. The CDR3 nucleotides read TGTGCCAGCAGCTTAGCCGGGACAGGGGCCACTGAAGCTTTCTTT. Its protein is CASSLAGTGATEAFF.

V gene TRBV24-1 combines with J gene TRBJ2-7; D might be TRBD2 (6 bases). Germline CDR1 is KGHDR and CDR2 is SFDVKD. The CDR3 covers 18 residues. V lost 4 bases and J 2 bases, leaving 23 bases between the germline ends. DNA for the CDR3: TGTGCCACCAGTGACTCCAAATCGCCCGGGAGTGGAACCTACGAGCAGTACTTC. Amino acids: CATSDSKSPGSGTYEQYF.

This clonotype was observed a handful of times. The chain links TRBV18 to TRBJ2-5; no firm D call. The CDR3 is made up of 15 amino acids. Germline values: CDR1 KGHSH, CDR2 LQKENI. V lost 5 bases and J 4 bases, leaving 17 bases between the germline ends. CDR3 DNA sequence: TGTGCCAGCTCAACGGGCTCCCTCCCGGGAGAGACCCAGTACTTC. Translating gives CASSTGSLPGETQYF.

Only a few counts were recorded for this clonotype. The CDR3 DNA is TGTGCCAGCAGCTTTGGACTCCTCCGTGGTACCGGGGAGCTGTTTTTT. Protein: CASSFGLLRGTGELFF. The rearrangement links TRBV7-2 to TRBJ2-2; TRBD2 might be the D (5 bases). This CDR3 comprises 16 residues. Germline V CDR1 and CDR2: SGHTA, FQGNSA. V lost 3 bases to trimming and J lost 5 bases, with 16 bases between them.

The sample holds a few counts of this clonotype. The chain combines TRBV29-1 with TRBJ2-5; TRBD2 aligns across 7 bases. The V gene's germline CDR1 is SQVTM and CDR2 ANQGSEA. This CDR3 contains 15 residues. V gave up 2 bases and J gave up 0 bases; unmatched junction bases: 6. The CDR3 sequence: CSVEITGGYQETQYF. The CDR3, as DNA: TGCAGCGTTGAAATTACGGGAGGTTACCAAGAGACCCAGTACTTC. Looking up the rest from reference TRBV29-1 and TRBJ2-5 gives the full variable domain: SAVISQKPSRDICQRGTSLTIQCQVDSQVTMMFWYRQQPGQSLTLIATANQGSEATYESGFVIDKFPISRPNLTFSTLTVSNMSPEDSSIYLCSVEITGGYQETQYFGPGTRLLVL.

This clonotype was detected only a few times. This chain's CDR3 is CSARDVVAGGWDNEQFF. CDR3 DNA sequence: TGCAGTGCTAGAGATGTCGTAGCGGGAGGTTGGGACAATGAGCAGTTCTTC. This chain connects TRBV20-1 to TRBJ2-1; 10 bases agree with TRBD2. Germline CDR1 and CDR2: DFQATT and SNEGSKA (reference sequence). The junction had 10 bases not matched to a gene; V was cut back by 0 bases and J by 5 bases. The CDR3 spans 17 residues.

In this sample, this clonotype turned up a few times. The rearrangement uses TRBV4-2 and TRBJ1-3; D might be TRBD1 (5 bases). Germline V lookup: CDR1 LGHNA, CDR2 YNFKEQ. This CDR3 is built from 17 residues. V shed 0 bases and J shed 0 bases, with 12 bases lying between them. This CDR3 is CASSQDLVRVSGNTIYF. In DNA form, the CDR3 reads TGTGCCAGCAGCCAAGATTTGGTCAGGGTCTCTGGAAACACCATATATTTT.

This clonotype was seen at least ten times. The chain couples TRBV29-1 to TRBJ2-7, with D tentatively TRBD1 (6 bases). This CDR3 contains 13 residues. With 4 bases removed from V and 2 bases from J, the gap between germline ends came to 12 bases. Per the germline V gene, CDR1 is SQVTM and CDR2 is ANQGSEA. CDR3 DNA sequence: TGCAGCGTTGCGGGACACCCGGCCTACGAGCAGTACTTC. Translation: CSVAGHPAYEQYF.

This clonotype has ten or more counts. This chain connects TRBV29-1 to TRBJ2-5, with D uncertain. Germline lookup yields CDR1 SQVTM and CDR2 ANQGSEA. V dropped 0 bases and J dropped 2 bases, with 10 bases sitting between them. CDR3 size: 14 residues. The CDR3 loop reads CSVEEGSRQETQYF. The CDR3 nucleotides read TGCAGCGTTGAAGAGGGTTCGCGGCAAGAGACCCAGTACTTC.